Listed below are T cell receptor beta chains from one sample, sequenced in a study of cytomegalovirus exposure and HLA in healthy donors. The table came from immunoSEQ multiplex PCR; TCRdb's copy has only in-frame clones and leaves some out. The sample is made up of under 50,000 clones, and the top ten hold roughly a sixth of it. Sequenced: PBMCs. The origin of the receptors is a male donor in good health and CMV-seronegative. The CDR3 runs from the conserved cysteine through the conserved F or W. Each record gives: V gene, D gene, J gene, CDR3 protein, CDR3 DNA. The D gene is left open where the match is weak.

v_gene: TRBV2
d_gene: TRBD1
j_gene: TRBJ2-7
CDR3aa: CASSEQDRGYEQYF
CDR3nt: TGTGCCAGCAGTGAACAGGACAGGGGTTACGAGCAGTACTTC

v_gene: TRBV29-1
d_gene: -
j_gene: TRBJ1-2
CDR3aa: CSVEWTANYGYTF
CDR3nt: TGCAGCGTTGAGTGGACAGCTAACTATGGCTACACCTTC

v_gene: TRBV6-5
d_gene: TRBD1
j_gene: TRBJ1-1
CDR3aa: CASSSPHGQGLQAFF
CDR3nt: TGTGCCAGCAGTTCTCCCCATGGACAGGGACTACAAGCTTTCTTT

v_gene: TRBV25-1
d_gene: TRBD2
j_gene: TRBJ2-1
CDR3aa: CASSGGTSGGGDNEQFF
CDR3nt: TGTGCCAGCAGTGGGGGGACTAGCGGGGGCGGGGACAATGAGCAGTTCTTC

v_gene: TRBV11-2
d_gene: TRBD1
j_gene: TRBJ2-7
CDR3aa: CASSLQDRTYEQYF
CDR3nt: TGTGCCAGCAGCTTGCAGGACAGGACCTACGAGCAGTACTTC

v_gene: TRBV18
d_gene: TRBD1
j_gene: TRBJ1-1
CDR3aa: CASSPRTGGDTEAFF
CDR3nt: TGTGCCAGCTCACCCCGGACAGGGGGGGACACTGAAGCTTTCTTT

v_gene: TRBV5-6
d_gene: -
j_gene: TRBJ1-3
CDR3aa: CASSFWGENTIYF
CDR3nt: TGTGCCAGCAGCTTTTGGGGAGAAAACACCATATATTTT

v_gene: TRBV5-1
d_gene: TRBD1
j_gene: TRBJ1-2
CDR3aa: CASSFGTANYGYTF
CDR3nt: TGCGCCAGCAGCTTTGGGACAGCTAACTATGGCTACACCTTC

v_gene: TRBV5-1
d_gene: -
j_gene: TRBJ1-5
CDR3aa: CASSLGPGAGGQPQHF
CDR3nt: TGCGCCAGCAGCTTGGGTCCAGGGGCAGGAGGTCAGCCCCAGCATTTT

v_gene: TRBV6-1
d_gene: TRBD1
j_gene: TRBJ2-7
CDR3aa: CALQPGTGSDEQYF
CDR3nt: TGTGCCCTACAGCCCGGGACAGGGAGCGACGAGCAGTACTTC

v_gene: TRBV7-2
d_gene: TRBD1
j_gene: TRBJ1-1
CDR3aa: CASSLDGTADTEAFF
CDR3nt: TGTGCCAGCAGCTTAGACGGGACAGCGGACACTGAAGCTTTCTTT

v_gene: TRBV30
d_gene: -
j_gene: TRBJ1-4
CDR3aa: CAWSRLLHSSTNEKLFF
CDR3nt: TGTGCCTGGAGTCGGTTGTTGCACAGCTCAACTAATGAAAAACTGTTTTTT

v_gene: TRBV29-1
d_gene: TRBD1
j_gene: TRBJ2-7
CDR3aa: CSVDPGQGLREQYF
CDR3nt: TGCAGCGTTGACCCGGGACAGGGGCTCCGCGAGCAGTACTTC

v_gene: TRBV30
d_gene: TRBD1
j_gene: TRBJ2-7
CDR3aa: CAWSVTGPVIYEQYF
CDR3nt: TGTGCCTGGAGTGTGACAGGGCCGGTCATCTACGAGCAGTACTTC

v_gene: TRBV6-5
d_gene: TRBD2
j_gene: TRBJ2-7
CDR3aa: CASSFSGGVTYEQYF
CDR3nt: TGTGCCAGCAGTTTTAGCGGGGGGGTTACCTACGAGCAGTACTTC

v_gene: TRBV25-1
d_gene: TRBD1
j_gene: TRBJ1-2
CDR3aa: CASRGRDRGYYGYTF
CDR3nt: TGTGCCAGCAGGGGGAGGGACAGGGGTTACTATGGCTACACCTTC

v_gene: TRBV6-5
d_gene: -
j_gene: TRBJ2-4
CDR3aa: CASSYSLRGAKNIQYF
CDR3nt: TGTGCCAGCAGTTACAGTCTTCGGGGTGCCAAAAACATTCAGTACTTC

v_gene: TRBV9
d_gene: -
j_gene: TRBJ1-3
CDR3aa: CASSVGGDYSGNTIYF
CDR3nt: TGTGCCAGCAGCGTAGGGGGGGACTACTCTGGAAACACCATATATTTT

v_gene: TRBV13
d_gene: -
j_gene: TRBJ2-3
CDR3aa: CASSTQAWDTQYF
CDR3nt: TGTGCCAGCAGCACCCAGGCTTGGGATACGCAGTATTTT

v_gene: TRBV15
d_gene: -
j_gene: TRBJ2-7
CDR3aa: CATSRDQESYEQYF
CDR3nt: TGTGCCACCAGCAGAGATCAGGAATCCTACGAGCAGTACTTC

v_gene: TRBV4-3
d_gene: TRBD2
j_gene: TRBJ2-7
CDR3aa: CASSQGLSGGAYEQYF
CDR3nt: TGCGCCAGCAGCCAAGGACTTAGCGGGGGCGCCTACGAGCAGTACTTC

v_gene: TRBV5-1
d_gene: TRBD1
j_gene: TRBJ2-6
CDR3aa: CASSFEYPGQGGSGANVLTF
CDR3nt: TGCGCCAGCAGCTTCGAGTATCCGGGACAGGGCGGCTCTGGGGCCAACGTCCTGACTTTC

v_gene: TRBV5-4
d_gene: -
j_gene: TRBJ1-2
CDR3aa: CASSLLPGPANYGYTF
CDR3nt: TGTGCCAGCAGCCTACTCCCGGGTCCTGCTAACTATGGCTACACCTTC

v_gene: TRBV5-6
d_gene: -
j_gene: TRBJ2-3
CDR3aa: CASSFGGRSGTLPQDTQYF
CDR3nt: TGTGCCAGCAGCTTCGGGGGGCGAAGCGGAACACTCCCACAGGATACGCAGTATTTT

v_gene: TRBV18
d_gene: -
j_gene: TRBJ2-1
CDR3aa: CASSPPDSKSKQFF
CDR3nt: TGTGCCAGCTCACCACCGGACAGCAAATCTAAGCAGTTCTTC

v_gene: TRBV6-6
d_gene: -
j_gene: TRBJ1-3
CDR3aa: CASSPRHFSGNTIYF
CDR3nt: TGTGCCAGCAGTCCGCGACACTTCTCTGGAAACACCATATATTTT

v_gene: TRBV15
d_gene: TRBD1
j_gene: TRBJ1-4
CDR3aa: CATSPRQGREKLFF
CDR3nt: TGTGCCACCAGCCCCAGACAGGGTAGGGAAAAACTGTTTTTT

v_gene: TRBV6-5
d_gene: TRBD1
j_gene: TRBJ2-7
CDR3aa: CASSYSRTGADEQYF
CDR3nt: TGTGCCAGCAGTTACTCGAGGACAGGGGCGGACGAGCAGTACTTC

v_gene: TRBV9
d_gene: -
j_gene: TRBJ1-6
CDR3aa: CASSGTGDSRNSPLHF
CDR3nt: TGTGCCAGCAGCGGGACGGGGGACTCAAGAAATTCACCCCTCCACTTT

v_gene: TRBV30
d_gene: -
j_gene: TRBJ1-5
CDR3aa: CAWSLEINQPQHF
CDR3nt: TGTGCCTGGAGTTTAGAGATCAATCAGCCCCAGCATTTT

v_gene: TRBV10-2
d_gene: TRBD2
j_gene: TRBJ2-7
CDR3aa: CASSWTSGYEQYF
CDR3nt: TGCGCCAGCAGCTGGACTAGCGGATACGAGCAGTACTTC

v_gene: TRBV4-1
d_gene: -
j_gene: TRBJ1-5
CDR3aa: CASSQDMRGNQPQHF
CDR3nt: TGCGCCAGCAGCCAAGATATGAGGGGCAATCAGCCCCAGCATTTT

v_gene: TRBV5-6
d_gene: TRBD1
j_gene: TRBJ2-7
CDR3aa: CASSSLYRGNYEQYF
CDR3nt: TGTGCCAGCAGCTCCCTCTACAGGGGAAACTACGAGCAGTACTTC

v_gene: TRBV6-5
d_gene: -
j_gene: TRBJ2-7
CDR3aa: CASSYSRLFYEQYF
CDR3nt: TGTGCCAGCAGTTACTCGAGACTATTCTACGAGCAGTACTTC

v_gene: TRBV18
d_gene: -
j_gene: TRBJ1-2
CDR3aa: CASLALEGGYTF
CDR3nt: TGTGCCAGCCTCGCCCTGGAGGGGGGCTACACCTTC

v_gene: TRBV6-5
d_gene: -
j_gene: TRBJ1-5
CDR3aa: CASSYTGTHQPQHF
CDR3nt: TGTGCCAGCAGTTACACCGGGACACACCAGCCCCAGCATTTT

v_gene: TRBV18
d_gene: -
j_gene: TRBJ1-2
CDR3aa: CASSPVEPSNYGYTF
CDR3nt: TGTGCCAGCTCACCTGTAGAGCCCTCTAACTATGGCTACACCTTC

v_gene: TRBV6-4
d_gene: -
j_gene: TRBJ2-1
CDR3aa: CASSDSMLLPGGQFF
CDR3nt: TGTGCCAGCAGTGACTCGATGTTACTGCCCGGGGGACAGTTCTTC

v_gene: TRBV6-5
d_gene: -
j_gene: TRBJ2-7
CDR3aa: CASSPDISYEQYF
CDR3nt: TGTGCCAGCAGTCCGGACATCTCCTACGAGCAGTACTTC

v_gene: TRBV7-2
d_gene: -
j_gene: TRBJ2-1
CDR3aa: CASSLVDWNYNEQFF
CDR3nt: TGTGCCAGCAGCTTAGTGGACTGGAACTACAATGAGCAGTTCTTC

v_gene: TRBV2
d_gene: TRBD1
j_gene: TRBJ2-7
CDR3aa: CASSGQGYEQYF
CDR3nt: TGTGCCAGCAGTGGACAGGGCTACGAGCAGTACTTC

v_gene: TRBV6-1
d_gene: TRBD1
j_gene: TRBJ1-2
CDR3aa: CASLRTGARHYGYTF
CDR3nt: TGTGCCAGCCTTAGAACAGGGGCGCGACACTATGGCTACACCTTC

v_gene: TRBV19
d_gene: -
j_gene: TRBJ2-1
CDR3aa: CAFRSAGNEQFF
CDR3nt: TGTGCCTTCCGCTCGGCGGGGAATGAGCAGTTCTTC

v_gene: TRBV29-1
d_gene: TRBD1
j_gene: TRBJ1-1
CDR3aa: CSVGTGGYTEAFF
CDR3nt: TGCAGCGTGGGGACAGGGGGCTACACTGAAGCTTTCTTT

v_gene: TRBV2
d_gene: -
j_gene: TRBJ1-2
CDR3aa: CASGGRTVLLYGYTF
CDR3nt: TGTGCCAGCGGGGGTAGGACAGTCTTACTCTATGGCTACACCTTC

v_gene: TRBV6-5
d_gene: -
j_gene: TRBJ2-7
CDR3aa: CASSPAYFAGYEQYF
CDR3nt: TGTGCCAGCAGCCCGGCATATTTCGCGGGCTACGAGCAGTACTTC

v_gene: TRBV7-3
d_gene: -
j_gene: TRBJ2-7
CDR3aa: CASSLGGTTYEQYF
CDR3nt: TGTGCCAGCAGCTTAGGCGGCACAACCTACGAGCAGTACTTC

v_gene: TRBV6-5
d_gene: TRBD1
j_gene: TRBJ2-7
CDR3aa: CASTQGAGEQYF
CDR3nt: TGTGCCAGCACCCAGGGGGCGGGAGAGCAGTACTTC

v_gene: TRBV10-1
d_gene: TRBD1
j_gene: TRBJ1-2
CDR3aa: CASSLGQGYGYTF
CDR3nt: TGCGCCAGCAGCTTGGGACAGGGGTATGGCTACACCTTC

v_gene: TRBV5-1
d_gene: -
j_gene: TRBJ2-3
CDR3aa: CASSLVPDLSDTQYF
CDR3nt: TGCGCCAGCAGCTTGGTTCCAGATCTCTCCGATACGCAGTATTTT

v_gene: TRBV2
d_gene: -
j_gene: TRBJ1-1
CDR3aa: CAGAAGWGTEAFF
CDR3nt: TGTGCCGGGGCCGCAGGTTGGGGCACTGAAGCTTTCTTT